This T cell receptor beta chain was sequenced for a study of CD8+ T cells in alopecia areata. Study in general: Patients received oral tofacitinib, 5 to 10 mg twice daily, for moderate-to-severe alopecia areata.

CDR3 length equals 13 residues. Germline V CDR1 and CDR2: SGHTA, FQGNSA. Between the trimmed V and J ends, which lost 5 bases and 4 bases, there was a span of 11 bases. Study conclusions and caveats: In lesional scalp, particularly from alopecia totalis/universalis, clonality was higher than in normal scalp.

This clone was observed a few times. Antigen specificity is unknown. Sequencing relied on a cDNA template that was reverse transcribed from extracted RNA. Some clones are missing from TCRdb's copy, which holds only in-frame ones; the method was immunoSEQ multiplex PCR. The sample gives roughly 130,000 clones, approximately 58% of which show up once; less than 5.5% is in the top ten. V and J are TRBV7-2 and TRBJ1-2; D gene ambiguous. This receptor was identified in a human donor with alopecia areata. The sequenced sample was CD4+ T cells sorted from blood, obtained at week 0. The CDR3 is CASSPSGSYGYTF. CDR3 sequence (DNA): TGTGCCAGCAGCCCTTCGGGGAGCTATGGCTACACCTTC.